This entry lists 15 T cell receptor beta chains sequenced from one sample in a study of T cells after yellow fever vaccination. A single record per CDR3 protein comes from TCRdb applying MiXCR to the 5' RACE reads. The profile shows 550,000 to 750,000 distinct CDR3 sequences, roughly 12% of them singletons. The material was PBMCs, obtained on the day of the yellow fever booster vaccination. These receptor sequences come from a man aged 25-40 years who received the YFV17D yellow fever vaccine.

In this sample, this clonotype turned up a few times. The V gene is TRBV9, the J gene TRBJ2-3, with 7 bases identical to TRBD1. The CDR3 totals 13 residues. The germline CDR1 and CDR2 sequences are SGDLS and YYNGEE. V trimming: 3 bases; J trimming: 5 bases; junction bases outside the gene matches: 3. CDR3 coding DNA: TGTGCCAGCAGCGACCGGACAGGAGATACGCAGTATTTT. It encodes CASSDRTGDTQYF.

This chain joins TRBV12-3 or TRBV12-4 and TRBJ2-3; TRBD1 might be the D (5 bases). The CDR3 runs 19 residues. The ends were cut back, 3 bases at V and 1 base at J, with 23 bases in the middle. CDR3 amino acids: CASSLGIDSGLTGTDTQYF. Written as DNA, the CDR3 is TGTGCCAGCAGTTTGGGGATCGACAGTGGGCTGACTGGCACAGATACGCAGTATTTT.

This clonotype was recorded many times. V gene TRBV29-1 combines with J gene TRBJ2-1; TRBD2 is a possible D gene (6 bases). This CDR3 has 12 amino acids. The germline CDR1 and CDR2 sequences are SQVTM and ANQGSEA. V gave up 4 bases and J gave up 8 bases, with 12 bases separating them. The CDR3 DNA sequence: TGCAGCGTTGGTCGGGAGCCCCATGAGCAGTTCTTC. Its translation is CSVGREPHEQFF.

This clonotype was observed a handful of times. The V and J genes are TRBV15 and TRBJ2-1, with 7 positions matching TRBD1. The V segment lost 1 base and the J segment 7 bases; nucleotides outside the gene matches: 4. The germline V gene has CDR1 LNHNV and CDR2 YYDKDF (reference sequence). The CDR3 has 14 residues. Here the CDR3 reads CATSRVRQGNEQFF. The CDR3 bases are TGTGCCACCAGCAGAGTTAGACAGGGAAATGAGCAGTTCTTC.

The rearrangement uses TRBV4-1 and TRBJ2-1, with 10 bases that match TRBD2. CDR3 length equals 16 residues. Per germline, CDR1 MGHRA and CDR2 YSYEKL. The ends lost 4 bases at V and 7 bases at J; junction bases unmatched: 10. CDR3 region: CASSRATSGIKNEQFF. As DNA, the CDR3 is TGCGCCAGCAGCCGAGCTACTAGCGGGATTAAGAATGAGCAGTTCTTC.

CDR3 DNA sequence: TGTGCCAGCAGTGAAGCGAGCGAGCAGTACTTC. Residues: CASSEASEQYF. This chain uses TRBV2 with TRBJ2-7, with D hard to call. Trimming cost V 0 bases and J 6 bases, with 3 bases left between them. The CDR3 is 11 residues long. The V gene's germline CDR1 is SNHLY and CDR2 FYNNEI.

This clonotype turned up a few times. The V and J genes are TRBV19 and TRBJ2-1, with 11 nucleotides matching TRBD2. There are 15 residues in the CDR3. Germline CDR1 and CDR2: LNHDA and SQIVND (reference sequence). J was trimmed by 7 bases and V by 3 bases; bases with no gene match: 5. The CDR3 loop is CASSIFVAGGNEQFF. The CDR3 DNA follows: TGTGCCAGTAGTATTTTTGTAGCGGGAGGGAATGAGCAGTTCTTC.

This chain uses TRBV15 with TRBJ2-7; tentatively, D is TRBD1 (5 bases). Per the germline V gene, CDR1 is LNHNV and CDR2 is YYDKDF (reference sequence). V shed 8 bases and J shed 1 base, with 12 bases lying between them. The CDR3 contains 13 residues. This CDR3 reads CATAGPGSYEQYF. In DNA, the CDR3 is TGTGCCACCGCTGGGCCAGGGTCCTACGAGCAGTACTTC.

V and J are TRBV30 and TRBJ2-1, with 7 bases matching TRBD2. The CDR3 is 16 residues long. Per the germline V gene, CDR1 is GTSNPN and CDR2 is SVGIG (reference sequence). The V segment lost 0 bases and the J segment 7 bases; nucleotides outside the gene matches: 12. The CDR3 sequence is CAWSVLRERVKNEQFF. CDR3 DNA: TGTGCCTGGAGTGTACTGCGGGAGAGGGTTAAAAATGAGCAGTTCTTC.

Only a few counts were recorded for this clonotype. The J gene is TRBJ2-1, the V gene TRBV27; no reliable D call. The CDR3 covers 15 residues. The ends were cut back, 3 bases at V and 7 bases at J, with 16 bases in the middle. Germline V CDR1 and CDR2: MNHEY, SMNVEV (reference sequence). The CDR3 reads CASSFQVEDLNEQFF. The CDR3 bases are TGTGCCAGCAGTTTCCAAGTAGAGGATCTTAATGAGCAGTTCTTC.

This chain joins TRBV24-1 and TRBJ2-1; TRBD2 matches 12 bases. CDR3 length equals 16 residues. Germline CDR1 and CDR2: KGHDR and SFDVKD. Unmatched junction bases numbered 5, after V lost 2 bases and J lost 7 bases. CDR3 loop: CATSDSTSGRRNEQFF. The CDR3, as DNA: TGTGCCACCAGTGATTCGACTAGCGGGAGAAGGAATGAGCAGTTCTTC.

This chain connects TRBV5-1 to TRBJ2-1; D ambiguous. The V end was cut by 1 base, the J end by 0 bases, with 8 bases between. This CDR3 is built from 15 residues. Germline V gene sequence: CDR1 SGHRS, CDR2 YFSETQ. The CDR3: CASSLRASSYNEQFF. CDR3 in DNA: TGCGCCAGCAGCTTGAGGGCGAGCTCCTACAATGAGCAGTTCTTC.

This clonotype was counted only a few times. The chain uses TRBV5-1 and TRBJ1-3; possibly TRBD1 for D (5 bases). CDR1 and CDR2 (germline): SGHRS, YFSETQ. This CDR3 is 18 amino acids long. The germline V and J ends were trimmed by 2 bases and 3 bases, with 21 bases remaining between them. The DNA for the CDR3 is TGCGCCAGCAGCTTCGGTTTTGTTATGGGGGATAGTGGAAACACCATATATTTT. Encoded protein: CASSFGFVMGDSGNTIYF.

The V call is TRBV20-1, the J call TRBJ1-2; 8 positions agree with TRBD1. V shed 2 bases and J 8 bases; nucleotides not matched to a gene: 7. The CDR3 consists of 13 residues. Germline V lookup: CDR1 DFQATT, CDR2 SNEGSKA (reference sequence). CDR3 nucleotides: TGCAGTGCTAGACCGGACAGGGTAGGCGGCTACACCTTC. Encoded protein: CSARPDRVGGYTF.

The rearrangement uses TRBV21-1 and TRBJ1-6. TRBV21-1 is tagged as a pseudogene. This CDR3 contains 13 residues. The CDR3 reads CASDFKGSSPLHF. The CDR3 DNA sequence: TGTGCCAGCGACTTCAAGGGATCTTCACCCCTCCACTTT.